A single sample is the source of the 17 T cell receptor beta chains below, sequenced in a study of beta chain features in type 1 diabetes. The study, taken as a whole, reports: Moderately but significantly shorter TCRB CDR3s were found in Type 1 diabetes patients in all four CD4+ subsets.

These receptors are not linked to any known antigen. cDNA synthesis used the whole RNA isolate, giving expressed TCRB sequences. The protocol was immunoSEQ multiplex PCR, while the TCRdb copy is restricted to in-frame clones and leaves out a portion. This sample has around 260,000 clones, with roughly 22% found just once. The sequenced material came from naive CD4+ T cells from blood. These receptors were taken from a woman in her 40s with type 1 diabetes.

This clone was counted a few times. This chain uses TRBV11-1 with TRBJ2-2; TRBD1 agrees at 7 bases. The germline gives CDR1 SGHAT, CDR2 FQDESV (reference sequence). The V segment lost 4 bases and the J segment 1 base; nucleotides outside the gene matches: 0. CDR3 length: 14 amino acids. This CDR3 is CASSSGGNTGELFF. CDR3 in DNA: TGTGCCAGCAGCTCAGGGGGGAACACCGGGGAGCTGTTTTTT.

This chain joins TRBV2 and TRBJ1-1; no firm D call. This CDR3 has 11 amino acids. Trimming stripped 6 bases from V and 7 bases from J, with 9 bases between. Per the germline V gene, CDR1 is SNHLY and CDR2 is FYNNEI. DNA of the CDR3: TGTGCCAGCAGACGGGATGGTGAAGCTTTCTTT. This translates into CASRRDGEAFF.

With regard to this clone: Other DNA sequences in this specimen translate into the identical CDR3. This chain connects TRBV30 to TRBJ2-5; TRBD2 is a possible D gene (5 bases). The CDR3 has 11 amino acids. Germline values: CDR1 GTSNPN, CDR2 SVGIG (reference sequence). Trimming took 3 bases from V and 3 from J, leaving 5 bases between them. The CDR3 is CAWREEETQYF. The CDR3 coding sequence is TGTGCCTGGAGGGAGGAAGAGACCCAGTACTTC.

This clone was counted a few times. The CDR3 DNA sequence: TGTGCCAGCAGCTTGAACTCAGGAGAGACCCAGTACTTC. The encoded protein is CASSLNSGETQYF. V and J are TRBV5-4 and TRBJ2-5; D is ambiguous. Germline V gene data show CDR1 as SGHNT and CDR2 as YYREEE (reference sequence). The CDR3 loop spans 13 amino acids. The germline V and J ends were trimmed by 1 base and 4 bases, with 8 bases remaining between them.

Only a few counts were recorded for this clone. The rearrangement uses TRBV7-8 and TRBJ1-4, with D unclear. CDR3 length equals 15 residues. In germline, CDR1 is SGHVS, CDR2 FQNEAQ. V lost 5 bases to trimming and J lost 0 bases, with 10 bases between them. CDR3 coding DNA: TGTGCCAGCAGCCCGAGACTGCCAACTAATGAAAAACTGTTTTTT. Amino acids: CASSPRLPTNEKLFF. The entire variable domain, with the rest obtained from reference TRBV7-8 and TRBJ1-4, is as follows: GAGVSQSPRYKVAKRGQDVALRCDPISGHVSLFWYQQALGQGPEFLTYFQNEAQLDKSGLPSDRFFAERPEGSVSTLKIQRTQQEDSAVYLCASSPRLPTNEKLFFGSGTQLSVL.

This chain links TRBV25-1 with TRBJ2-7; the match to TRBD2 covers 7 bases. Germline V gives CDR1 MGHDK, CDR2 SYGVNS. This CDR3 has 14 residues. V lost 6 bases, J lost 6 bases, and 11 bases stayed unmatched. The CDR3 DNA reads as TGTGCCAGCAGCCTAATCGGCAGGGAGGGCGAGCAGTACTTC. Translation: CASSLIGREGEQYF.

The chain recombines TRBV9 with TRBJ2-1; 9 nucleotides agree with TRBD2. V gave up 0 bases and J gave up 3 bases; unmatched junction bases: 1. This CDR3 spans 15 amino acids. Germline V gives CDR1 SGDLS, CDR2 YYNGEE. In DNA form, the CDR3 reads TGTGCCAGCAGCGTAGCTAGCGGGATCTACAATGAGCAGTTCTTC. Its translation is CASSVASGIYNEQFF.

This clone was seen more than once but under ten times. This same CDR3 is encoded by further DNA sequences in the sample. The chain combines TRBV5-1 with TRBJ1-2; 10 positions agree with TRBD1. The germline gives CDR1 SGHRS, CDR2 YFSETQ. V lost 4 bases, J lost 2 bases, and 2 bases stayed unmatched. The CDR3 loop spans 14 amino acids. The CDR3 loop is CASSLGQGNYGYTF. CDR3 bases: TGCGCCAGCAGCCTGGGACAGGGGAACTATGGCTACACCTTC.

This clone was seen a handful of times. The rearrangement joins TRBV5-1 to TRBJ2-1; 12 nucleotides align to TRBD2. J was trimmed by 4 bases and V by 8 bases; bases with no gene match: 1. From germline, CDR1 is SGHRS and CDR2 YFSETQ. This CDR3 region has 13 residues. The CDR3 sequence is CASGTSGYNEQFF. In nucleotides, the CDR3 is TGCGCCAGTGGGACTAGCGGGTACAATGAGCAGTTCTTC. Variable domain in full (rest from reference TRBV5-1 and TRBJ2-1): KAGVTQTPRYLIKTRGQQVTLSCSPISGHRSVSWYQQTPGQGLQFLFEYFSETQRNKGNFPGRFSGRQFSNSRSEMNVSTLELGDSALYLCASGTSGYNEQFFGPGTRLTVL.

The DNA for the CDR3 is TGTGCCAGCAGTACCCGACTAAGCTCCTACAATGAGCAGTTCTTC. Amino acids: CASSTRLSSYNEQFF. The chain joins TRBV2 to TRBJ2-1, with a tentative D call TRBD2 (5 bases). The CDR3 extends over 15 amino acids. CDR1 and CDR2 from the germline V gene are SNHLY and FYNNEI. V was cut by 5 bases and J by 0 bases, with 11 bases left in between.

The table lists this clone with a few counts. The rearrangement links TRBV9 to TRBJ1-2, with 8 nucleotides matching TRBD1. CDR1 is SGDLS and CDR2 is YYNGEE in the germline V gene. The length of the CDR3 is 16 residues. V lost 3 bases to trimming and J lost 2 bases; unmatched junction nucleotides: 9. CDR3 DNA: TGTGCCAGCAGCGGAGGGGAACAGGGGGAGAACTATGGCTACACCTTC. This sequence encodes CASSGGEQGENYGYTF.

CDR3 sequence: CASKGLANYGYTF. CDR3 sequence (DNA): TGTGCCAGCAAGGGGTTAGCTAACTATGGCTACACCTTC. The chain joins TRBV2 to TRBJ1-2; a weak D match, TRBD1 (5 bases). V was cut by 7 bases and J by 0 bases, with 9 bases left in between. The CDR3 sequence is 13 residues long. Germline CDR1 SNHLY, CDR2 FYNNEI.

The chain is built from TRBV7-3 and TRBJ2-3; 7 bases fit TRBD2. The germline V gene encodes CDR1 SGHTA and CDR2 FQGTGA. The CDR3 covers 16 residues. The V and J ends lost 1 base and 2 bases, in that order; junction bases with no gene match: 6. This chain's CDR3 is CASSLSGAGVTDTQYF. Here the CDR3 DNA reads TGTGCCAGCAGCTTAAGTGGGGCGGGGGTCACAGATACGCAGTATTTT.

This clone was found a few times. This chain uses TRBV19 with TRBJ2-5; TRBD1 is a possible D gene (6 bases). The CDR3 covers 16 residues. V was pared by 1 base and J by 2 bases, with 14 bases between. Germline V gene lookup returns CDR1 LNHDA and CDR2 SQIVND (reference sequence). DNA for the CDR3: TGTGCCAGTAGTATAGGTCCCGGGACACCGCAAGAGACCCAGTACTTC. This codes for CASSIGPGTPQETQYF.

This clone was detected only a few times. V gene TRBV7-2 combines with J gene TRBJ2-1; 9 bases align to TRBD2. The germline V gene encodes CDR1 SGHTA and CDR2 FQGNSA. The CDR3 runs 15 residues. V lost 5 bases and J lost 3; bases outside the gene matches: 5. CDR3 residues: CASSVTSGFYNEQFF. CDR3 nucleotides: TGTGCCAGCAGCGTGACTAGCGGATTCTACAATGAGCAGTTCTTC.

This clone was seen a few times. V is TRBV28 and J is TRBJ2-7, with 8 bases aligning to TRBD2. The CDR3 loop spans 15 amino acids. The V gene's germline CDR1 is MDHEN and CDR2 SYDVKM. The J segment lost 5 bases and the V segment lost 6 bases, leaving 12 bases of the junction unmatched. CDR3 amino acids: CASSVEREWKNEQYF. The CDR3 DNA is TGTGCCAGCAGCGTAGAGCGGGAGTGGAAAAACGAGCAGTACTTC.

The gene calls are TRBV29-1 and TRBJ2-7; possibly TRBD1 for D (5 bases). The V end was cut by 5 bases, the J end by 4 bases, with 12 bases between. Per germline, CDR1 SQVTM and CDR2 ANQGSEA. This CDR3 contains 12 residues. The CDR3 DNA is TGCAGCGTTCGAGCAGGGCAGTACGAGCAGTACTTC. Amino acids: CSVRAGQYEQYF.